This T cell receptor beta chain is from a study of metastatic and nonmetastatic thyroid tumors. Across the study: Comparative analysis of repertoires was undertaken across blood and tumor or nodule tissue obtained from malignant and benign thyroid patients. Regarding the study as a whole: Significantly greater TCR beta diversity was reportedly found in malignant thyroid tumors than in benign nodules (in blood and tumor).

For this clone: What it binds is not known.

Every patient was untreated before thyroid surgery. Authors' analysis steps: Clinicopathological groups differed in CDR3, with these differences serving to build a distant-metastasis classifier for papillary thyroid cancer. TCRdb ran MiXCR on the PCR reads. These V and J calls are TCRdb output, not the study's own analysis. The profile covers some 21,000 clones, with 12% appearing a single time and approximately 6.2% taken by the ten largest. The specimen was blood. This clonotype was sampled from a male donor with papillary thyroid cancer or a benign thyroid nodule (not recorded which). Some clones in this sample may be carry-over from other donors' samples.

CDR3 sequence: CASTQTSGAAYNEQFF. Here the CDR3 DNA reads TGTGCCAGCACCCAGACTAGCGGGGCCGCCTACAATGAGCAGTTCTTC. The genes are TRBV28 and TRBJ2-1; TRBD2 matches at 11 bases. With V trimmed by 7 bases and J by 2 bases, 7 bases remained unmatched. Germline values: CDR1 MDHEN, CDR2 SYDVKM. The CDR3 totals 16 residues.